This T cell receptor (beta chain) originates from a study of shared clonotypes between healthy human individuals. Regarding this clone: Its antigen is still unknown.

CDR1 and CDR2 (germline): SGHNT, YYREEE (reference sequence). The V segment lost 4 bases and the J segment 6 bases; nucleotides outside the gene matches: 7. The length of the CDR3 is 14 residues. General study results and limits: Measured sharing among donors was expected to vary with sequencing depth. Despite large depth, sorted-subset datasets appeared incompletely sequenced.

Positive CCR7 selection of CD45RO-negative cells yielded the naive CD8 cells, and terminally differentiated effector memory CD45RA+ cells were excluded. Methods used by the authors: Quality scores were absent from the junction-only immunoSEQ sequences, so filtering differed. TCRdb's copy holds only in-frame clones and misses some; the assay was immunoSEQ multiplex PCR. V, J and clone size reflect that table, while D and trimming were determined from the DNA. The repertoire has 1.5 million to 2.5 million clones, about 95% of them found once; the top ten carry around 1%. Specimen: naive CD8+ T cells sorted from blood. The TCR was taken from a young man in good health. The chain links TRBV5-4 to TRBJ1-2; TRBD1 agrees at 9 bases. The chain's CDR3 is CASSPGTGTHGYTF. The CDR3 region has the DNA TGTGCCAGCAGCCCCGGGACAGGGACCCATGGCTACACCTTC.